The rows below give T cell receptor beta chains drawn from one sample of a study of blood T cell repertoires in COVID-19. Repertoires were generated with immunoSEQ multiplex PCR, while TCRdb's copy carries only in-frame clones and drops some. The repertoire holds some 320,000 clones, with 88% as singletons. The sequenced material came from peripheral blood. The receptors were gathered from a woman aged 25 to 45 who had recovered from COVID-19. Each CDR3 is given with its conserved first and last residue. D genes are given only for firm matches. Clone size is shown for a subset of rows, as once, few, many or a class of expanded clone.

d_call | j_call | v_call | clone_size | cdr3_aa | cdr3_nt
. | TRBJ2-1 | TRBV9 | . | CASSAGGLGGEQFF | TGTGCCAGCAGCGCAGGGGGGCTAGGTGGTGAGCAGTTCTTC
. | TRBJ1-1 | TRBV19 | . | CASSMGRSRETEAFF | TGTGCCAGTAGTATGGGCCGCAGCCGAGAGACTGAAGCTTTCTTT
TRBD1 | TRBJ1-2 | TRBV28 | . | CASSLVEPGQVDLF | TGTGCCAGCAGTTTGGTTGAACCGGGACAGGTGGATTTATTC
. | TRBJ2-5 | TRBV28 | . | CAAGFPGSQETQYF | TGTGCCGCGGGGTTTCCAGGGTCCCAAGAGACCCAGTACTTC
. | TRBJ2-1 | TRBV2 | . | CASRPPLRTSEANEQFF | TGTGCCAGCAGGCCGCCTTTACGGACATCCGAAGCCAATGAGCAGTTCTTC
. | TRBJ1-5 | TRBV28 | . | CASSLIRGSQPQHF | TGTGCCAGCAGTTTGATACGGGGAAGTCAGCCCCAGCATTTT
. | TRBJ1-2 | TRBV15 | once | CATSINYVQGMNGYTF | TGTGCCACCAGCATAAACTACGTGCAGGGAATGAACGGCTACACCTTC
TRBD1 | TRBJ1-2 | TRBV24-1 | . | CATSDPRTGPQDYGYTF | TGTGCCACCAGTGATCCCCGGACAGGGCCCCAAGACTATGGCTACACCTTC
TRBD1 | TRBJ1-6 | TRBV5-1 | . | CASSFRDRGNNSPLHF | TGCGCCAGCAGCTTTAGGGACAGGGGTAATAATTCACCCCTCCACTTT
TRBD1 | TRBJ1-3 | TRBV28 | . | CASNQQGGGNTIYF | TGTGCCAGCAACCAACAGGGGGGTGGAAACACCATATATTTT
TRBD2 | TRBJ2-3 | TRBV9 | . | CASSGIAGVDTQYF | TGTGCCAGCAGCGGCATAGCGGGGGTAGATACGCAGTATTTT
TRBD2 | TRBJ2-5 | TRBV9 | . | CASSAGGEETQYF | TGTGCCAGCAGCGCCGGGGGGGAAGAGACCCAGTACTTC
TRBD1 | TRBJ2-2 | TRBV18 | . | CASSPGQENTGELFF | TGTGCCAGCTCACCTGGACAGGAGAACACCGGGGAGCTGTTTTTT
. | TRBJ1-4 | TRBV6-5 | . | CASSYGQGWEKLFF | TGTGCCAGCAGTTACGGGCAGGGTTGGGAAAAACTGTTTTTT
. | TRBJ1-2 | TRBV6-5 | . | CASSPSHGEGVTF | TGTGCCAGCAGTCCTTCGCATGGGGAGGGGGTCACCTTC
. | TRBJ1-2 | TRBV18 | . | CASSPGTDRRDGYTF | TGTGCCAGCTCACCGGGGACGGATCGGAGGGATGGCTACACCTTC
. | TRBJ2-2 | TRBV7-6 | . | CASSLRVGLTGELFF | TGTGCCAGCAGCTTAAGGGTGGGGCTTACCGGGGAGCTGTTTTTT
. | TRBJ2-3 | TRBV28 | . | CASSRVSLLTRSTDTQYF | TGTGCCAGCAGTCGAGTTTCCCTACTGACAAGAAGCACAGATACGCAGTATTTT
TRBD1 | TRBJ1-2 | TRBV30 | . | CASSRDRVNYGYTF | TGTGCCTCGTCACGCGACAGGGTGAACTATGGCTACACCTTC
. | TRBJ2-5 | TRBV9 | . | CASSAESYQETQYF | TGTGCCAGCAGCGCCGAGTCGTACCAAGAGACCCAGTACTTC
TRBD1 | TRBJ1-5 | TRBV10-3 | . | CAIRPQGAGNQPQHF | TGTGCCATCAGGCCACAGGGGGCTGGCAATCAGCCCCAGCATTTT
. | TRBJ2-2 | TRBV19 | . | CASSLDRNTGELFF | TGTGCCAGTAGCTTGGACAGGAACACCGGGGAGCTGTTTTTT
. | TRBJ1-2 | TRBV20-1 | . | CSARVPYGYTF | TGCAGTGCTAGAGTCCCTTATGGCTACACCTTC